This T cell receptor beta chain was sequenced for a study of Graves' ophthalmopathy and Graves' hyperthyroidism. The study, taken as a whole, reports: In predicting ophthalmopathy progression, the model reached over 70% sensitivity and around 72% specificity.

Germline CDR1 and CDR2: SGHTA and FQGNSA. The CDR3 has 15 amino acids. Trimming stripped 6 bases from V and 1 base from J, with 16 bases between. RNA transcripts served as template for amplifying TCR beta CDR3 sequences. Second-round multiplex PCR came after a first-round RT-PCR that employed HTBI primers. TCRdb reprocessed the multiplex PCR reads with MiXCR, giving one entry per CDR3 protein. The table has roughly 160,000 distinct CDR3 sequences, under 45% seen once. Comment on this clonotype: What it binds is unknown.

This chain connects TRBV7-2 to TRBJ2-7, with D maybe TRBD1 (6 bases). The TCR sequence derives from a man aged 30 to 45 with Graves' ophthalmopathy. Sequenced input: peripheral blood. The CDR3 DNA sequence: TGTGCCAGCAGTCCCATGGGGGACATTTCCTACGAGCAGTACTTC. Translated: CASSPMGDISYEQYF.